Each of the 3 T cell receptor beta chains below was sequenced from the same sample in a study of T cell repertoires in aging, cancer and after chemotherapy. TRB rearrangements spanning V, D and J were amplified using mixed TRB-A/B primers. Each CDR3 protein gets one entry after TCRdb re-called the multiplex PCR reads with MiXCR. The table includes around 13,000 distinct CDR3 sequences, 20% to 25% detected once. The template was genomic DNA from peripheral blood, not RNA. Sequencing input: blood. The receptor source for this set is a human donor in good health.

Judged by abundance, this clonotype is medium-sized. The rearrangement joins TRBV18 to TRBJ2-7; D is perhaps TRBD2 (5 bases). Looked up from germline, CDR1 is KGHSH and CDR2 is LQKENI. CDR3 size: 13 residues. The germline V and J ends were trimmed by 3 bases and 5 bases, with 11 bases remaining between them. The CDR3: CASSPSAGNEQYF. The CDR3 DNA follows: TGTGCCAGCTCACCTAGTGCGGGTAACGAGCAGTACTTC.

This clonotype turned up a few times. This CDR3 is CASSLSLAANEQFF. The CDR3 DNA is TGTGCCAGCAGCTTGTCGCTAGCCGCCAATGAGCAGTTCTTC. The rearrangement links TRBV5-5 to TRBJ2-1; D possibly corresponds to TRBD2 (5 bases). V was pared by 1 base and J by 6 bases, with 11 bases between. The CDR3 extends over 14 amino acids. The germline CDR1 and CDR2 sequences are SGHKS and YYEKEE (reference sequence). Filled out from reference TRBV5-5 and TRBJ2-1, the complete variable domain reads DAGVTQSPTHLIKTRGQQVTLRCSPISGHKSVSWYQQVLGQGPQFIFQYYEKEERGRGNFPDRFSARQFPNYSSELNVNALLLGDSALYLCASSLSLAANEQFFGPGTRLTVL.

The chain recombines TRBV12-3 or TRBV12-4 with TRBJ1-2; D uncertain. Trimming shortened V by 6 bases and J by 5 bases, and 13 bases separated the two germline ends. This CDR3 is built from 13 residues. The CDR3 loop reads CASSGSWVYGYTF. The CDR3, as DNA: TGTGCCAGCAGCGGGTCGTGGGTATATGGCTACACCTTC.